Given below is one T cell receptor beta chain in context. Its specificity is unknown. An immunoSEQ assay, version v3.0, was performed at survey level. Here immunoSEQ multiplex PCR was the method, and the copy in TCRdb shows in-frame clones only, minus some. Of roughly 38,000 clones listed, 82% are singletons. This entry comes from a study of long-term antiretroviral therapy in people with HIV. Study-level points and caveats: Repertoires in HIV (unlike those of controls) had narrower CDR3 length ranges.

Per the germline V gene, CDR1 is SGDLS and CDR2 is YYNGEE. This CDR3 has 15 amino acids. The V end lost 2 bases, the J end lost 4 bases, and 16 bases lay between the germline ends. This sequence was found in a man aged 18 to 30 with HIV. Here the sequenced sample was unsorted PBMCs, taken 0.3 years after starting antiretroviral therapy. The gene calls are TRBV9 and TRBJ2-7, with a tentative D call TRBD2 (6 bases). The DNA for the CDR3 is TGTGCCAGCAGCGTTGATGTTGGGACTTCTTACGAGCAGTACTTC. Translating it yields CASSVDVGTSYEQYF.